These 12 T cell receptor beta chains were sequenced from one sample in a study of T cells in Graves' hyperthyroidism and ophthalmopathy. RNA transcripts provided the source from which TCR beta CDR3 regions were amplified. HTBI primers drove first-round RT-PCR of the TCR CDR3. MiXCR, applied by TCRdb to the multiplex PCR reads, yields one record per CDR3 protein. The data contain hundreds of thousands of distinct CDR3 sequences, about 20% of them singletons. Sequenced material: blood. The receptor set was obtained from a man aged 25-45 years with Graves' ophthalmopathy.

This clonotype was observed a handful of times. V and J are TRBV5-1 and TRBJ2-2; D is ambiguous. Germline loops: CDR1 SGHRS, CDR2 YFSETQ. Trimming removed 1 base at V and 6 bases at J, with 13 bases between. This CDR3 spans 15 amino acids. CDR3 coding DNA: TGCGCCAGCAGCTTGAACAGCCAAGGATCCGGGGAGCTGTTTTTT. Protein product: CASSLNSQGSGELFF.

This clonotype was seen a handful of times. DNA of the CDR3: TGCAGTGTAGAACCGACCTATGGCTACACCTTC. Translation gives CSVEPTYGYTF. This chain joins TRBV20-1 and TRBJ1-2; no reliable D call. The V gene lost 7 bases and the J gene lost 4 bases, with 10 bases spanning the gap. The CDR3 has 11 residues. Germline-derived CDR1 and CDR2 are DFQATT and SNEGSKA (reference sequence).

This chain joins TRBV2 and TRBJ2-2, with D maybe TRBD2 (5 bases). Germline CDR1 SNHLY, CDR2 FYNNEI. This CDR3 is 14 amino acids long. V shed 9 bases and J shed 6 bases, with 17 bases lying between them. Written as DNA, the CDR3 is TGTGCCAGTACCTTCGTGGGAGCGGCCGGGGAGCTGTTTTTT. It codes for CASTFVGAAGELFF.

J is TRBJ2-3 and V is TRBV11-2; 8 positions match TRBD2. The V segment lost 5 bases and the J segment 2 bases; nucleotides outside the gene matches: 6. Germline values: CDR1 SGHAT, CDR2 FQNNGV. This CDR3 spans 15 amino acids. The CDR3 protein is CASSPGTRPTDTQYF. As DNA, the CDR3 is TGTGCCAGCAGCCCCGGGACTAGACCCACAGATACGCAGTATTTT.

The sample holds a few counts of this clonotype. J is TRBJ2-1 and V is TRBV7-6, with 10 bases that match TRBD2. The CDR3 loop spans 15 amino acids. Germline trimming cut 6 bases from V and 7 bases from J; bases unmatched to any gene: 9. The germline V gene has CDR1 SGHVS and CDR2 FNYEAQ. The CDR3: CASSLAGASFNEQFF. The CDR3 region has the DNA TGTGCCAGCAGTCTAGCGGGAGCGAGTTTTAATGAGCAGTTCTTC.

To note about this clonotype: An end of the junction differs from the germline gene, which may be a read error. The chain is built from TRBV7-6 and TRBJ1-1, with TRBD1 as a possible D gene (5 bases). In germline, CDR1 is SGHVS, CDR2 FNYEAQ. The CDR3 sequence is 14 residues long. The CDR3 bases are TGTGCCAGCAGTCCATACGGGGGGAACAGTGAAGCTTTCTTT. This codes for CASSPYGGNSEAFF. Based on the CDR3 plus reference TRBV7-6 and TRBJ1-1, the full variable domain is GAGVSQSPRYKVTKRGQDVALRCDPISGHVSLYWYRQALGQGPEFLTYFNYEAQQDKSGLPNDRFSAERPEGSISTLTIQRTEQRDSAMYRCASSPYGGNSEAFFGQGTRLTVV.

This clonotype was seen at least ten times. The CDR3 DNA is TGTGCCAGCAGCAAAAGTAAGGCCGGGGAGCTGTTTTTT. It codes for CASSKSKAGELFF. The gene calls are TRBV11-2 and TRBJ2-2; D is undetermined. The V end lost 5 bases, the J end lost 6 bases, and 10 bases lay between the germline ends. CDR3 size: 13 residues. Per germline, CDR1 SGHAT and CDR2 FQNNGV.

J is TRBJ1-2 and V is TRBV9, with TRBD1 matching over 8 bases. Unmatched junction bases numbered 11, after V lost 3 bases and J lost 4 bases. Germline lookup yields CDR1 SGDLS and CDR2 YYNGEE. The CDR3 runs 16 residues. CDR3 amino acids: CASSAGQGSSFYGYTF. The CDR3 region has the DNA TGTGCCAGCAGCGCCGGACAGGGATCCTCCTTCTATGGCTACACCTTC. The full variable domain, in which reference TRBV9 and TRBJ1-2 provide the parts outside the CDR3, is DSGVTQTPKHLITATGQRVTLRCSPRSGDLSVYWYQQSLDQGLQFLIQYYNGEERAKGNILERFSAQQFPDLHSELNLSSLELGDSALYFCASSAGQGSSFYGYTFGSGTRLTVV.

This clonotype was seen at least ten times. The V call is TRBV18, the J call TRBJ1-6, with no clear D. This CDR3 has 15 residues. Looked up from germline, CDR1 is KGHSH and CDR2 is LQKENI. Trimming left V 1 base short and J 3 bases short, with 7 bases between. CDR3 coding DNA: TGTGCCAGCTCACCACAGGAATTCTATAATTCACCCCTCCACTTT. Translating gives CASSPQEFYNSPLHF.

There are many counts of this clonotype. The chain combines TRBV7-2 with TRBJ2-7; perhaps TRBD2 as D (6 bases). This CDR3 has 14 residues. V dropped 8 bases and J dropped 3 bases, with 17 bases sitting between them. The V gene's germline CDR1 is SGHTA and CDR2 FQGNSA. The CDR3, as DNA: TGTGCCAGCTGCCGGGAGTTTGGGTACTACGAGCAGTACTTC. Translated, it gives CASCREFGYYEQYF. Filled out from reference TRBV7-2 and TRBJ2-7, the complete variable domain reads GAGVSQSPSNKVTEKGKDVELRCDPISGHTALYWYRQSLGQGLEFLIYFQGNSAPDKSGLPSDRFSAERTGGSVSTLTIQRTQQEDSAVYLCASCREFGYYEQYFGPGTRLTVT.

This clonotype has at least ten counts. The V gene is TRBV30, the J gene TRBJ1-1; 8 bases line up with TRBD1. Germline CDR1 is GTSNPN and CDR2 is SVGIG (reference sequence). The CDR3 runs to 14 residues. The trim removed 4 bases at V and 3 bases at J, leaving 7 bases unmatched. The CDR3, as DNA: TGTGCCTGGACATGGACAGGGAGGGACACTGAAGCTTTCTTT. It translates to CAWTWTGRDTEAFF.

This clonotype was found a few times. J is TRBJ2-2 and V is TRBV28; TRBD1 matches at 9 bases. The V and J ends lost 6 bases and 4 bases, in that order; junction bases with no gene match: 6. Per the germline V gene, CDR1 is MDHEN and CDR2 is SYDVKM. This CDR3 has 15 residues. CDR3 coding DNA: TGTGCCAGCAGCCTTGGACAGGGGACCACCGGGGAGCTGTTTTTT. Translation gives CASSLGQGTTGELFF.